The 4 T cell receptor beta chains below all came from one sample that was sequenced in a study of CXCR3-negative and CXCR3-positive naive CD8 T cells. Study-level points and caveats: TRB CDR3 hydrophobicity was greater in CXCR3-positive naive cells than in CXCR3-negative naive cells.

The libraries of TRB cDNA were prepared using 5' RACE with UMI labels. TCRdb reanalyzed the 5' RACE reads and collapses them to one entry per CDR3 protein, without DNA. The sample features 75,000 to 100,000 distinct CDR3 sequences, with 0.75% to 0.95% in its top ten. These receptors have no known antigen. The sequenced material came from naive CXCR3+ CD8+ T cells from blood. The subset here: CD45RO-CCR7+CD27+CD95- naive CD8+ T cells expressing CXCR3 (TNR3+). All receptors come from a human donor in good health. Some clones in this sample may be carry-over from other donors' samples.

The chain employs TRBV4-3 and TRBJ2-1; TCRdb's D gene call, TRBD2, goes unchecked for lack of DNA. In germline, CDR1 is LGHNA, CDR2 YSLEER. This CDR3 spans 16 amino acids. The CDR3 sequence: CASSQGVGEGGNEQFF.

The genes are TRBV7-2 and TRBJ2-5. This CDR3 region has 15 residues. In germline, CDR1 is SGHTA, CDR2 FQGNSA. CDR3 protein: CASSLVGLEAETQYF.

V is TRBV20-1 and J is TRBJ2-1; no DNA is available, so the TRBD2 call from TCRdb remains unchecked. From germline, CDR1 is DFQATT and CDR2 SNEGSKA (reference sequence). CDR3 size: 18 residues. CDR3 residues: CSARDLNTAGGPYNEQFF.

The chain recombines TRBV5-1 with TRBJ2-7; TCRdb's D call of TRBD2 is untestable without DNA. This CDR3 comprises 17 residues. Germline V lookup: CDR1 SGHRS, CDR2 YFSETQ. CDR3: CASSKGTSGRSVHEQYF.